This TCR beta chain was captured in a study of OX40 agonist ivuxolimab in advanced cancers. Turning to the overall study: The costimulatory receptor OX40 (CD134) was targeted by ivuxolimab, a fully human IgG2 agonistic monoclonal antibody. Intravenous ivuxolimab was administered to patients every 2 weeks at six dose levels: 0.01, 0.1, 0.3, 1.5, 3 and 10 mg/kg. Of the roughly 51 dose-escalation patients, hepatocellular carcinoma was present in roughly 19, melanoma in about 15, renal cell carcinoma in 9 and head and neck cancer in 9. In the dose-escalation cohort, more than 80% of patients were male, and the mean age was around 60 years with a range of roughly 20 to 80. Patients were allowed to have had prior anti-PD-1, anti-PD-L1 or anti-CTLA-4 therapy, and 30% to 40% of the dose-escalation patients had been treated with checkpoint inhibitors. Partial responses were achieved by three dose-escalation patients, of whom one had hepatocellular carcinoma and two had cutaneous melanoma. Peripheral TCRbeta sequencing was intended to test whether TCR sequence diversity was altered and clonal T-cell expansion was caused by ivuxolimab. The paper describes the monotherapy dose-escalation part (N ≈ 51 patients) of the phase I trial of ivuxolimab.

Taken from the germline V gene (reference sequence), the CDR1 and CDR2 loops are MNHNY and SVGAGI. V is pared back by 6 bases and J by 5 bases, with 11 bases lying between the germline termini. Its CDR3 holds 12 amino acids, cysteine through phenylalanine. Only CDR3 DNA is held: 36 bases, read in frame from base 1. The trial excluded patients who had a history of autoimmune disease or were on systemic immunosuppression. Peripheral blood for TCR sequencing was collected from all dose cohorts at baseline, on cycle 4 day 1, and on cycle 7 day 1. The samples were drawn from a first-in-human, open-label, multicenter phase I dose-escalation trial of ivuxolimab. Adults with locally advanced or metastatic melanoma, renal cell, hepatocellular, or head and neck squamous cell carcinoma were enrolled in the trial. CD4+ and CD8+ T cells were sorted separately from peripheral blood before TCR sequencing. With respect to this clone: Which antigen it targets is not known. Per-base quality was not reported, and no clone a single base away is much larger than it.

Results the study describes overall, beyond this receptor: Which antigens the clonally expanded peripheral T cells were specific for was not determined. In the 0.1-3.0 mg/kg groups, partial responders had among the lowest normalized peripheral clonal expansion, particularly in CD8+ T cells. On average, CD8+ T cells showed more expanded clones than CD4+ T cells after ivuxolimab. At doses of 0.1 to 3.0 mg/kg, clonal expansion of both CD4+ and CD8+ T cells in blood was seen between baseline and week 6. Low levels of normalized T-cell clonal expansion were also seen in some patients who did not respond.

Genomic DNA was isolated from the sorted cells so that the TCRbeta CDR3 region could be sequenced. The immunoSEQ Assay was used for sequencing of TCRbeta CDR3 regions. TCRdb stores this immuneACCESS table with in-frame sequences only. Part of the clones is absent; in the studies checked, under half of the shortfall reflects unresolved V genes, and no reason is known for the rest. This sample comprises about 83,000 clones, around 90% of them detected only once. The top ten constitute roughly 8.9% of the sample. Material: CD4+ or CD8+ T cells sorted from blood, obtained in a trial of the OX40 agonist ivuxolimab. This receptor was identified in an adult with an advanced solid tumor such as melanoma, head and neck, liver or kidney cancer. The chain employs TRBV6-6 and TRBJ2-7, with the identity of the D gene unclear. The nucleotides are TGTGCCAGCAGCCGTCCCCGGGACGAGCAGTACTTC. Its protein reads: CASSRPRDEQYF.